Presented here are 5 T cell receptor beta chains from one specimen sequenced in a study of OX40 agonist ivuxolimab in advanced cancers. Repertoires were generated with immunoSEQ multiplex PCR, while TCRdb's copy carries only in-frame clones and drops some. The sample records 99,000 or so clones, roughly four fifths being singletons. The specimen comprised CD4+ or CD8+ T cells sorted from blood, sampled in a trial of the OX40 agonist ivuxolimab. All receptors derive from an adult with an advanced solid tumor such as melanoma, head and neck, liver or kidney cancer.

The chain combines TRBV6-5 with TRBJ1-4; TRBD1 is a possible D gene (6 bases). CDR3 length: 14 residues. Trimming cost V 4 bases and J 8 bases, with 14 bases left between them. Germline-derived CDR1 and CDR2 are MNHEY and SVGAGI. CDR3: CASSFVQGGEKLFF. CDR3 DNA: TGTGCCAGCAGTTTTGTACAGGGTGGAGAAAAACTGTTTTTT.

The CDR3: CASSLSSGRNTIYF. The CDR3 nucleotides read TGTGCCAGTAGTTTATCTTCAGGGAGAAACACCATATATTTT. V and J are TRBV19 and TRBJ1-3; a weak D match, TRBD1 (5 bases). Germline V CDR1 and CDR2: LNHDA, SQIVND (reference sequence). V dropped 5 bases and J dropped 5 bases, with 13 bases sitting between them. There are 14 residues in the CDR3.

V gene TRBV13 combines with J gene TRBJ2-3; 8 bases line up with TRBD1. Germline V gene lookup returns CDR1 PRHDT and CDR2 FYEKMQ (reference sequence). This CDR3 comprises 15 residues. The junction had 6 bases not matched to a gene; V was cut back by 0 bases and J by 7 bases. The CDR3 nucleotides read TGTGCCAGCAGCTTAGGACAGGGGGGCTACCATACGCAGTATTTT. Protein: CASSLGQGGYHTQYF.

Only one count was recorded for this clone. This chain connects TRBV4-2 to TRBJ2-7; no reliable D call. Trimming removed 5 bases at V and 6 bases at J, with 14 bases between. The CDR3 spans 13 residues. Germline V gene sequence: CDR1 LGHNA, CDR2 YNFKEQ. This chain's CDR3 is CASSLKGWAEQYF. CDR3 in DNA: TGTGCCAGCAGCTTAAAAGGTTGGGCCGAGCAGTACTTC.

Points on this clone: No conserved phenylalanine or tryptophan is present at the end of the CDR3, so a read error is the likely explanation. The rearrangement uses TRBV27 and TRBJ2-7; no clear D. CDR1 and CDR2 (germline): MNHEY, SMNVEV (reference sequence). Between the trimmed V and J ends, which lost 5 bases and 2 bases, there was a span of 10 bases. CDR3 length: 13 amino acids. CDR3 bases: TGTGCCAGCAGTCCCCGCGAGCCCTACGAGCAGTACCTC. It encodes CASSPREPYEQYL.